The sequence of this T cell receptor (beta chain) was determined in a study of graft-versus-host responses after intestinal transplantation. Across the whole study: Each recipient received anti-thymocyte globulin induction, then tacrolimus and steroids for around 3 years.

As regards this clone: Its target is unknown.

Assay: immunoSEQ multiplex PCR; the TCRdb copy retains only in-frame clones and omits some. The sample lists 75,000 to 95,000 clones; roughly 91% were seen once. CDR3 length equals 16 residues. Germline-derived CDR1 and CDR2 are PRHDT and FYEKMQ (reference sequence). The ends were cut back, 3 bases at V and 11 bases at J, with 20 bases in the middle. The sequenced sample was unstimulated CD8+ T cells sorted from spleen or lymph node cells, obtained before intestinal transplant. The rearrangement links TRBV13 to TRBJ1-6, with D maybe TRBD1 (5 bases). This receptor was identified in a human donor who received an intestinal transplant. The CDR3 sequence: CASSFANRDGGTPLHF. In nucleotides, the CDR3 is TGTGCCAGCAGCTTCGCAAACCGGGACGGAGGGACACCCCTCCACTTT.